This T cell receptor beta chain was recorded in a study of blood T cells in healthy people across ages. General observations from the study: Among long-lived donors, naive CD4+ cells were more numerous and diversity higher than in aged donors. Getting older went along with TCR beta diversity per million T cells dropping roughly linearly. Using unsorted PBMCs precluded a conclusive naive versus antigen-experienced comparison.

Trimming took 8 bases from V and 7 from J, leaving 9 bases between them. The CDR3 is made up of 11 amino acids. Germline CDR1 is LGHDT and CDR2 is YNNKEL (reference sequence). Using a J-beta primer mix together with a sample-barcoded 5' primer, a second PCR was run for about 6 to 12 cycles. One entry per CDR3 protein results from TCRdb running MiXCR on the 5' RACE reads. The sample includes around 1,500,000 distinct CDR3 sequences, roughly 28% seen only once; the top ten take over 7%. This clonotype was seen a few times. The antigen is unknown. The sequence was collected from a woman aged 30 to 39 in good health. The sample was blood. V is TRBV3-1 and J is TRBJ2-1; no reliable D call. The CDR3, as DNA: TGTGCCAGCGGTCTCCAGAATGAGCAGTTCTTC. It encodes CASGLQNEQFF.